One TCR beta chain is described in this entry. Its target is not known. Primers for the PCR totalled 60 Vbeta and 13 Jbeta. Libraries were prepared by immunoSEQ multiplex PCR; TCRdb keeps only in-frame clonotypes and omits some of them. The sample is made up of tens of thousands of clones, and the top ten hold roughly 5.9% of it. These data belong to a study of cytomegalovirus exposure and HLA in healthy donors. Study results and caveats: Most likely, a cluster of highly shared sequence variants arose as a sequencing artifact. It was confirmed in vitro that a few of the CMV-associated chains were specific for CMV antigens.

No CMV serostatus entry exists for this donor. Looked up from germline, CDR1 is SGHDN and CDR2 is FVKESK. The V end was cut by 3 bases, the J end by 9 bases, with 9 bases between. The CDR3 is 11 residues long. The clonotype was recovered from a human donor in good health. Sequenced material: PBMCs. The chain has TRBV14 and TRBJ2-7; TRBD2 is a possible D gene (5 bases). DNA of the CDR3: TGTGCCAGCAGCCAGTCAGGAGGGCAGTACTTC. It codes for CASSQSGGQYF. Combining the CDR3 with reference TRBV14 and TRBJ2-7 gives the whole variable domain EAGVTQFPSHSVIEKGQTVTLRCDPISGHDNLYWYRRVMGKEIKFLLHFVKESKQDESGMPNNRFLAERTGGTYSTLKVQPAELEDSGVYFCASSQSGGQYFGPGTRLTVT.